This entry features one TCR beta chain sequence. This clonotype was found many times. Its cognate antigen has yet to be identified. Base qualities are not at hand, and no much larger clone is one base apart. The protocol used for the library was 5' RACE. The sequencing machine was a NextSeq 500. In the TCR library protocol, a unique molecular identifier was attached to each TCR cDNA molecule so that PCR and sequencing errors could be corrected. The original pipeline was this. Decombinator tools were used for TCR identification, UMI-based error correction and CDR3 extraction. TCRs above a frequency of 2 per 1,000, corresponding to the top 1% of the tumor frequency distribution, were defined as expanded. Expanded tumor TCRs were classed as regional if statistically deemed absent (corrected P<0.05) from at least one tumor region, otherwise ubiquitous. Renyi diversity was computed with the R vegan package after each repertoire had been subsampled 100 times to 5,000 TCRs. CDR3 similarity networks were constructed using string-kernel similarity of amino acid triplets, with links drawn between CDR3s whose pairwise similarity was above 0.82. Using fastp at Q25 and MiXCR, TCRdb reprocessed the public reads and kept productive beta chains. Every entry covers one CDR3 protein and lists the most common genes and DNA from its rows. TCRdb, not the authors, supplied the V and J calls. The sample contains some 7,400 distinct CDR3 sequences, about 7% of them found a single time. The top ten hold 18% of the sample.

These data come from a study of spatial heterogeneity in lung cancer (dated by TCRdb to between 2018 and 2021). Context from the whole study: Beta-chain transcripts were consistently detected in greater numbers than alpha-chain transcripts, which likely reflects a higher abundance of beta-chain transcripts. At surgery, both alpha and beta chains were TCR-sequenced in over 200 tumor regions, 63 to 80 matched nontumor lung samples and 56 PBMC samples. The study linked features of the TCR repertoire to counts of nonsynonymous mutations, which were determined by whole-exome sequencing of tumor tissue. In tumor regions, TCR transcript counts showed a strong correlation with a T cell transcriptional module score from matched bulk RNA-seq. In the raw uncorrected reads, each unique combination of TCR and UMI appeared more than ten times on average. The study quantitatively compared TCR alpha and beta repertoires across multiple tumor regions, matched nontumor lung and blood in non-small cell lung cancer. On the study overall, not on this receptor specifically: The tumor nonsynonymous mutation count correlated with the number of expanded intratumoral alpha and beta TCRs. Counts of ubiquitous and regional expanded TCRs were found to correlate with counts of ubiquitous and regional nonsynonymous mutations, respectively. TCR-seq coverage of tumor T cells was estimated to be only approximately 7% for alpha chains and about 13% for beta chains. Confirming at a functional level the hypothesis that regional TCRs recognize regional mutations was considered to require additional single-cell paired TCR alpha and beta sequencing.

The time point label of this sample denotes: sample taken at primary tumor resection. The donors were about 65 patients from the lung TRACERx cohort who had early-stage, untreated non-small cell lung cancer. Without any cell sorting, TCR sequencing was performed on whole RNA extracted either from tumor and nontumor lung tissue or from cryopreserved PBMC samples. Only patients for whom sufficient RNA was available from at least two tumor regions were selected for TCR sequencing. A lung pathologist reviewed the tumor and adjacent nontumor lung specimens before the specimens were selected. This TCR derives from a female donor with early-stage non-small cell lung cancer. The sequenced sample was lung tumor tissue, obtained at surgery.

The CDR3 has the sequence CSAAGTGGNNEQFF. At the DNA level, the sequence is TGCAGTGCTGCCGGGACAGGGGGCAACAATGAGCAGTTCTTC. Rearrangement joined TRBV20-1 to TRBJ2-1; 12 bases in the junction line up with TRBD1. Trimming takes 5 bases off V and 5 bases off J; junction bases not matched to a gene: 4. Spanning cysteine to phenylalanine, the CDR3 consists of 14 amino acids. Here the CDR3 DNA is all that survives: 42 bases in frame from base 1. In the germline V gene (reference sequence), CDR1 corresponds to DFQATT and CDR2 to SNEGSKA.